The 22 T cell receptor beta chains presented below share a single source sample, sequenced in a study of cytomegalovirus exposure and HLA in healthy donors (TCRdb year 2017). Receptors were amplified or captured by the immunoSEQ multiplex PCR assay. A mixture of 60 forward primers for TCR Vbeta segments and 13 reverse primers for TCR Jbeta segments was used in the multiplex PCR. What TCRdb holds here is the immuneACCESS table cut down to in-frame rearrangements. Part of the clones is not present; checked against another copy, under half of the missing clones reflect an unresolved V gene, and the others are unexplained. A total of approximately 120,000 clones appear in this sample, 80% of them only once. Of the sample, more than 8% falls within the top ten clones. Sequenced: PBMCs. All receptors derive from a man aged 25-45 years in good health and CMV-seropositive.

The chain joins TRBV13 to TRBJ2-1; 12 bases are shared with TRBD2. The CDR3 extends over 15 amino acids. Trimming at V came to 4 bases and at J to 5 bases, leaving 3 bases not matched to a gene. Per the germline V gene, CDR1 is PRHDT and CDR2 is FYEKMQ (reference sequence). CDR3 DNA: TGTGCCAGCAGCTCCCTAGCGGGGGGGGACAATGAGCAGTTCTTC. It translates to CASSSLAGGDNEQFF.

CDR3 sequence: CASSEGRGKVETQYF. The CDR3 DNA follows: TGTGCCAGCTCGGAGGGCAGGGGGAAGGTAGAGACCCAGTACTTC. The gene calls are TRBV27 and TRBJ2-5, with a weak D call TRBD1 (7 bases). Looked up from germline, CDR1 is MNHEY and CDR2 is SMNVEV (reference sequence). V lost 8 bases and J 4 bases, leaving 20 bases between the germline ends. The CDR3 length is 15 residues.

The rearrangement uses TRBV21-1 and TRBJ1-5; the table's TRBD1 call for D was not verified on the DNA. TRBV21-1 is assigned pseudogene status. There are 15 residues in the CDR3. The CDR3 coding sequence is TGTGCCAGCAGCAAGGGCCAAGACAGGAATCAGCCCCAGCATTTT. This encodes CASSKGQDRNQPQHF.

This chain joins TRBV19 and TRBJ2-4; D is undetermined. V was pared by 1 base and J by 5 bases, with 9 bases between. The CDR3 contains 14 residues. CDR1 is LNHDA and CDR2 is SQIVND in the germline V gene (reference sequence). CDR3 region: CASSIVNSQNIQYF. For the CDR3, the DNA is TGTGCCAGTAGTATAGTTAACAGCCAAAACATTCAGTACTTC.

The V and J genes are TRBV10-2 and TRBJ1-1; the D gene is possibly TRBD1 (5 bases). The CDR3 loop spans 13 amino acids. Germline V gene lookup returns CDR1 WSHSY and CDR2 SAAADI. V lost 10 bases, J lost 0 bases, and 12 bases lay in between. The CDR3 spells CATSRDLNTEAFF. The DNA for the CDR3 is TGCGCCACCAGCCGGGACTTGAACACTGAAGCTTTCTTT.

The chain uses TRBV5-1 and TRBJ1-4; the D is unclear. This CDR3 is built from 15 residues. Germline V gene data show CDR1 as SGHRS and CDR2 as YFSETQ. V lost 0 bases, J lost 3 bases, and 9 bases lay in between. CDR3 sequence reads: CASSLGAGSNEKLFF. The CDR3 bases are TGCGCCAGCAGCTTGGGGGCCGGCTCTAATGAAAAACTGTTTTTT.

This clone has more than one count but fewer than ten. The rearrangement uses TRBV5-6 and TRBJ2-3; 14 bases agree with TRBD2. The CDR3 spans 15 residues. Germline CDR1 SGHDT, CDR2 YYEEEE. The junction had 5 bases not matched to a gene; V was cut back by 3 bases and J by 8 bases. CDR3 sequence (DNA): TGTGCCAGCAGCTCCGGACTAGCGGGGGGTCTTACGCAGTATTTT. It codes for CASSSGLAGGLTQYF.

The rearrangement uses TRBV21-1 and TRBJ1-5; no check of the table's D call, TRBD1, against the DNA was made. TRBV21-1 is deemed a pseudogene. The CDR3 runs to 16 residues. In DNA, the CDR3 is TGTGCCAGCAGCAAACTTGGCAGGGATGGCAATCAGCCCCAGCATTTT. Translation: CASSKLGRDGNQPQHF.

The chain carries TRBV5-4 and TRBJ1-4, with 7 bases matching TRBD1. Trimming removed 4 bases from V and 8 bases from J; junction bases left unmatched: 8. Germline loops: CDR1 SGHNT, CDR2 YYREEE (reference sequence). The CDR3 spans 14 residues. The DNA for the CDR3 is TGTGCCAGCAGCGCACAGGGGAAGAACGAAAAACTGTTTTTT. Translation: CASSAQGKNEKLFF.

This clone showed up just once. This chain joins TRBV27 and TRBJ2-2; D is undetermined. The CDR3 extends over 13 amino acids. Per the germline V gene, CDR1 is MNHEY and CDR2 is SMNVEV (reference sequence). V was trimmed by 4 bases and J by 2 bases, leaving 5 bases between them. CDR3 sequence: CASSYRNTGELFF. Written as DNA, the CDR3 is TGTGCCAGCAGTTATAGAAACACCGGGGAGCTGTTTTTT.

This chain connects TRBV28 to TRBJ2-1; 8 bases map to TRBD1. Losses at the gene ends were 4 bases for V and 4 bases for J; bases not matched to a gene: 3. The CDR3 runs to 14 residues. Looked up from germline, CDR1 is MDHEN and CDR2 is SYDVKM. The CDR3 region has the DNA TGTGCCAGCAGTTACAGGGGGTTTTACAATGAGCAGTTCTTC. Its protein is CASSYRGFYNEQFF.

The chain combines TRBV12-5 with TRBJ2-7, with D maybe TRBD1 (6 bases). V lost 0 bases and J 1 base, leaving 10 bases between the germline ends. This CDR3 contains 15 residues. Germline CDR1 LGHNT, CDR2 FRNRAP. The CDR3 sequence is CASGLVQGRSYEQYF. CDR3 DNA: TGTGCTAGTGGTTTGGTACAGGGTCGGTCCTACGAGCAGTACTTC.

The J gene is TRBJ2-7, the V gene TRBV11-3; the D is unclear. Between the trimmed V and J ends, which lost 5 bases and 2 bases, there was a span of 16 bases. CDR1 and CDR2 (germline): SGHNT, YENEEA. CDR3 length: 15 amino acids. The CDR3 loop is CASSPGGPLPYEQYF. The CDR3 DNA reads as TGTGCCAGCAGCCCGGGTGGCCCTTTACCCTACGAGCAGTACTTC.

This clone was counted between two and nine times. The rearrangement links TRBV13 to TRBJ2-7; D remains ambiguous. V gave up 5 bases and J gave up 7 bases, with 21 bases separating them. The CDR3 covers 15 residues. The V gene's germline CDR1 is PRHDT and CDR2 FYEKMQ (reference sequence). In DNA form, the CDR3 reads TGTGCCAGCAGCGCCCGACCGGGTGGCGTAGAAGAGCAGTACTTC. Translating gives CASSARPGGVEEQYF.

This clone has just one count. This chain joins TRBV6-1 and TRBJ2-7, with TRBD1 identical over 10 bases. In germline, CDR1 is MNHNS, CDR2 SASEGT. CDR3 length: 16 amino acids. V shed 4 bases, J shed 5 bases, and the junction held 11 bases outside the gene matches. The CDR3 protein is CASSGQDRGPNHEQYF. CDR3 nucleotides: TGTGCCAGCAGTGGACAAGACAGGGGGCCGAACCACGAGCAGTACTTC.

The chain carries TRBV4-1 and TRBJ2-5; no reliable D call. The CDR3 consists of 14 residues. Trimming stripped 1 base from V and 2 bases from J, with 8 bases between. Germline V CDR1 and CDR2: MGHRA, YSYEKL. CDR3 DNA: TGCGCCAGCAGCCAAGTCCCCAGACAAGAGACCCAGTACTTC. This translates into CASSQVPRQETQYF.

CDR3 loop: CASGQGAGELFF. The CDR3, as DNA: TGTGCCAGCGGACAGGGTGCCGGGGAGCTGTTTTTT. The chain is built from TRBV6-5 and TRBJ2-2, with 8 bases that match TRBD1. CDR1 and CDR2 from the germline V gene are MNHEY and SVGAGI. The CDR3 covers 12 residues. Trimming cost V 8 bases and J 6 bases; bases outside gene matches: 2.

The chain joins TRBV2 to TRBJ1-2, with 7 bases identical to TRBD1. With V trimmed by 7 bases and J by 0 bases, 17 bases remained unmatched. Germline loops: CDR1 SNHLY, CDR2 FYNNEI. The length of the CDR3 is 18 residues. The CDR3 sequence: CASNGSRDRRLTNYGYTF. CDR3 nucleotides: TGTGCCAGCAATGGAAGTCGGGACAGAAGACTAACTAACTATGGCTACACCTTC.

The V and J genes are TRBV7-2 and TRBJ2-7, with 8 bases lining up with TRBD1. The CDR3 has 15 residues. The germline CDR1 and CDR2 sequences are SGHTA and FQGNSA. V was clipped by 4 bases and J by 2 bases; unmatched bases: 7. Written as DNA, the CDR3 is TGTGCCAGCAGCTCCCGGACAGGGTTAACCTACGAGCAGTACTTC. It encodes CASSSRTGLTYEQYF.

The chain joins TRBV29-1 to TRBJ1-2; 9 nucleotides line up with TRBD1. The CDR3 runs to 11 residues. V shed 5 bases, J shed 8 bases, and the junction held 3 bases outside the gene matches. Germline-derived CDR1 and CDR2 are SQVTM and ANQGSEA. DNA of the CDR3: TGCAGCGTTATGACAGGGGGAGGCTACACCTTC. This codes for CSVMTGGGYTF.

This clone was seen a single time. The chain is built from TRBV4-1 and TRBJ2-1, with 7 bases that match TRBD2. J gave up 4 bases and V 4 bases, and 10 bases lay outside the gene matches. This CDR3 has 16 amino acids. Per the germline V gene, CDR1 is MGHRA and CDR2 is YSYEKL. CDR3 sequence: CASSPSGRGGYNEQFF. The DNA for the CDR3 is TGCGCCAGCAGCCCCTCCGGGCGCGGGGGATACAATGAGCAGTTCTTC.

V is TRBV10-3 and J is TRBJ2-7; 8 bases line up with TRBD2. Germline V gene sequence: CDR1 ENHRY, CDR2 SYGVKD. After removal of 5 bases from V and 0 bases from J, the junction contained 12 bases not matched to a gene. The CDR3 totals 17 residues. The CDR3 DNA reads TGTGCCATCAGTTCTTCACGGGGGGGCGGGGTCTCCTACGAGCAGTACTTC. Encoded protein: CAISSSRGGGVSYEQYF.